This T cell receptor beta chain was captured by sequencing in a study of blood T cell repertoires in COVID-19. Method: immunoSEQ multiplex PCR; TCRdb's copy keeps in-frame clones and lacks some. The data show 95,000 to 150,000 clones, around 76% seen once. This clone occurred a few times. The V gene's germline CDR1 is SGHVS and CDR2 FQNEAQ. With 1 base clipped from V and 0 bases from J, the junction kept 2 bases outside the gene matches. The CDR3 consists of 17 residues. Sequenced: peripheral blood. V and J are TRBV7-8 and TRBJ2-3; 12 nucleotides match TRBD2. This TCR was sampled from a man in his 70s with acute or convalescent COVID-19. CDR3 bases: TGTGCCAGCAGCTTAGAGGGACTAGCGGGTAGCACAGATACGCAGTATTTT. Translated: CASSLEGLAGSTDTQYF.